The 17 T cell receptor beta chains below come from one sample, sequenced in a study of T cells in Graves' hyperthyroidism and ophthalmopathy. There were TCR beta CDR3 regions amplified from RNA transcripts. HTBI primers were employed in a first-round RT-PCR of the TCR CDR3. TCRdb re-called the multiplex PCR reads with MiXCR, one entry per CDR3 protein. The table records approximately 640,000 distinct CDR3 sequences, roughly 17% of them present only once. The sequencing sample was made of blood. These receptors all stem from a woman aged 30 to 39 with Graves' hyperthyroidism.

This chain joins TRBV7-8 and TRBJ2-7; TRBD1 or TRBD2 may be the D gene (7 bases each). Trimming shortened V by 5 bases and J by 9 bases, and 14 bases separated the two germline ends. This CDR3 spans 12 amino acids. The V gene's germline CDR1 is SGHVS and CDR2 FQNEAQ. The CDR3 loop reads CASSQGGQVQYF. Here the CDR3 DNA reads TGTGCCAGCAGCCAGGGGGGGCAGGTGCAGTACTTC.

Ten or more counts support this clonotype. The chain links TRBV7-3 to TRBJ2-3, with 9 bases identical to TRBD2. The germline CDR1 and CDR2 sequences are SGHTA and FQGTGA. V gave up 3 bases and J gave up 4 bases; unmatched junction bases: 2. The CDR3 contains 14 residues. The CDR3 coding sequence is TGTGCCAGCAGCTTTAGCGGGAGCGCAGATACGCAGTATTTT. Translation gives CASSFSGSADTQYF.

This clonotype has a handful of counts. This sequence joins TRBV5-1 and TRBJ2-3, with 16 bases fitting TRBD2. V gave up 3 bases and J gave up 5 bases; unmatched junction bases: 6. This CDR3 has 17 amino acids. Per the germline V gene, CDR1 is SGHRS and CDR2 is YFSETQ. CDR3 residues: CASSSGLAGGAQDTQYF. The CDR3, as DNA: TGCGCCAGCAGCTCGGGACTAGCGGGAGGGGCCCAAGATACGCAGTATTTT.

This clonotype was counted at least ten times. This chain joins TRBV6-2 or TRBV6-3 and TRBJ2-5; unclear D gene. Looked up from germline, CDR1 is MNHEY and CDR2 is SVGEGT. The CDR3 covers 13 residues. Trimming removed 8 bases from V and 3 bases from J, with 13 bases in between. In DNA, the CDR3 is TGTGCCAGCCGGGCAGGCATAAAAGAGACCCAGTACTTC. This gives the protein CASRAGIKETQYF.

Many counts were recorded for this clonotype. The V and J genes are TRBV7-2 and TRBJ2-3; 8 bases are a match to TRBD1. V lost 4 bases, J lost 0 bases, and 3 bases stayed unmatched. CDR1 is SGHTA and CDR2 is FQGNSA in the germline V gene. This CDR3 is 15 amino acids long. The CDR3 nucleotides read TGTGCCAGCAGCTCTCGACAGGGGAGCACAGATACGCAGTATTTT. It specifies CASSSRQGSTDTQYF. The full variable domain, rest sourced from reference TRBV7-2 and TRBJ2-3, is GAGVSQSPSNKVTEKGKDVELRCDPISGHTALYWYRQSLGQGLEFLIYFQGNSAPDKSGLPSDRFSAERTGGSVSTLTIQRTQQEDSAVYLCASSSRQGSTDTQYFGPGTRLTVL.

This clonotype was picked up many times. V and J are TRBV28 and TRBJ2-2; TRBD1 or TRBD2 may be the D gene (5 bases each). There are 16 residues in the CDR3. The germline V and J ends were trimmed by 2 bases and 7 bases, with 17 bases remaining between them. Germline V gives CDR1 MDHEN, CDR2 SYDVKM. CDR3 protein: CASSLMGDRRGGELFF. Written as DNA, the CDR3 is TGTGCCAGCAGTTTAATGGGAGACAGAAGGGGCGGGGAGCTGTTTTTT.

As DNA, the CDR3 is TGTGCCAGCAGTTACGGGACAGGGAATAATTCACCCCTCCACTTT. Translation: CASSYGTGNNSPLHF. V and J are TRBV6-5 and TRBJ1-6; the match to TRBD1 covers 9 bases. The CDR3 is 15 residues long. CDR1 and CDR2 (germline): MNHEY, SVGAGI. V dropped 2 bases and J dropped 5; count of bases not matched to a gene: 1.

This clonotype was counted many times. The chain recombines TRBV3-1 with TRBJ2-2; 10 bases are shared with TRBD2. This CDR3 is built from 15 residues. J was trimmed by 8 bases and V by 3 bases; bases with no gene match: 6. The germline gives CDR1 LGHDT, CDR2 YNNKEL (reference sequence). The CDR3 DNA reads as TGTGCCAGCAGCCATAGGACTAGCGGAGAAGGGGAGCTGTTTTTT. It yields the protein CASSHRTSGEGELFF.

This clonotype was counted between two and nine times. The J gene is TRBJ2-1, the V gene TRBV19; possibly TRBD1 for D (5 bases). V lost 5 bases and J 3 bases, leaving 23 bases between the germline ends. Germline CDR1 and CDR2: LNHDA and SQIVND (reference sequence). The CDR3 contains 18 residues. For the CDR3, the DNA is TGTGCCAGTAGTCCCTCGGGTCCACCTTCAGGGCGCTACAATGAGCAGTTCTTC. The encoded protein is CASSPSGPPSGRYNEQFF.

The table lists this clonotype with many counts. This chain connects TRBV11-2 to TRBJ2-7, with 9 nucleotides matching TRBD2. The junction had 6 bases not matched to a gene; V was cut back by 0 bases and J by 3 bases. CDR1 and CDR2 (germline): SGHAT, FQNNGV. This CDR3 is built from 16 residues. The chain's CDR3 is CASSLDYAGGNYEQYF. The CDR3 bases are TGTGCCAGCAGCTTAGATTATGCGGGAGGGAACTACGAGCAGTACTTC. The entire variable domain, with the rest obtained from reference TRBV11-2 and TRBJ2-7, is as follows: EAGVAQSPRYKIIEKRQSVAFWCNPISGHATLYWYQQILGQGPKLLIQFQNNGVVDDSQLPKDRFSAERLKGVDSTLKIQPAKLEDSAVYLCASSLDYAGGNYEQYFGPGTRLTVT.

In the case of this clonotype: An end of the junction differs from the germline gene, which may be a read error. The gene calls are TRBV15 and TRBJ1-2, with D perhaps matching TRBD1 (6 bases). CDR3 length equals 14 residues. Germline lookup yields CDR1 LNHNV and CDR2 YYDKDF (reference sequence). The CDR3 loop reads CATSRGGVGYGYTF. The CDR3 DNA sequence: TGTGCCACCAGTAGAGGGGGGGTCGGCTATGGCTACACCTTC.

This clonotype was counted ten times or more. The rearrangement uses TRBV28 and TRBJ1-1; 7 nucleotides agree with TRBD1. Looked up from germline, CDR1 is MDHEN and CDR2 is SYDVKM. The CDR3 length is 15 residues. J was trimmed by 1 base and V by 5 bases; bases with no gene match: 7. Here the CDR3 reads CASSLRWDRNTEAFF. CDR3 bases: TGTGCCAGCAGTCTACGGTGGGACAGGAACACTGAAGCTTTCTTT.

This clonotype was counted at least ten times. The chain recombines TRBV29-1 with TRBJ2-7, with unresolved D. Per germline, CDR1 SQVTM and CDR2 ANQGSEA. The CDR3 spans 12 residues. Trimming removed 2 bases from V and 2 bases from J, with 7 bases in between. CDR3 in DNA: TGCAGCGTTGAATTGTTGCCCTACGAGCAGTACTTC. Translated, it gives CSVELLPYEQYF.

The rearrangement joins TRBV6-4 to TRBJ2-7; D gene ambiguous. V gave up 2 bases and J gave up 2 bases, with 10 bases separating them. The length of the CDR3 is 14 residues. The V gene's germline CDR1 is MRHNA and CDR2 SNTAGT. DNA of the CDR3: TGTGCCAGCAGTGACGGGGTGTGGACCTACGAGCAGTACTTC. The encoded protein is CASSDGVWTYEQYF.

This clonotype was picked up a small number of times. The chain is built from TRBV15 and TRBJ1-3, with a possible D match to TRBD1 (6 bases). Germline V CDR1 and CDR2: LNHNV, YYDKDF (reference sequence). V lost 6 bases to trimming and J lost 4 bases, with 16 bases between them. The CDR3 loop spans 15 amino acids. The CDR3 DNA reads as TGTGCCACCAGGACTATACAGGGAGTCGGAAACACCATATATTTT. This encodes CATRTIQGVGNTIYF.

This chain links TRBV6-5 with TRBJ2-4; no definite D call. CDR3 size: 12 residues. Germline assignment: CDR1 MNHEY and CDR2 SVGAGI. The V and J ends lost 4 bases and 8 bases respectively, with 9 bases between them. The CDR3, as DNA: TGTGCCAGCAGTTGGGGTGCGGACATTCAGTACTTC. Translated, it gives CASSWGADIQYF.

This CDR3 reads CATFRVRGVYEQYF. In DNA form, the CDR3 reads TGTGCCACCTTTAGGGTGCGCGGGGTATACGAGCAGTACTTC. The chain recombines TRBV2 with TRBJ2-7; D perhaps matches TRBD2 (6 bases). Germline lookup yields CDR1 SNHLY and CDR2 FYNNEI. The CDR3 covers 14 residues. V dropped 10 bases and J dropped 4 bases, with 20 bases sitting between them.